This T cell receptor beta chain was sequenced during a study of shared clonotypes between healthy human individuals. As for the study in general: Every donor yielded three CD4 naive, three CD4 memory, two CD8 naive and one CD8 memory plate.

General study points: An anticipated effect of sequencing depth on clonotype sharing among donors was recognized.

Donors were Caucasian adults residing in Nashville, Tennessee, USA. Germline V gene lookup returns CDR1 SEHNR and CDR2 FQNEAQ (reference sequence). After removal of 5 bases from V and 8 bases from J, the junction contained 9 bases not matched to a gene. The CDR3 runs to 16 residues. Source study methods: In the immunoSEQ data, sequences were junction-only and lacked quality scores, so filtering differed. Sequencing used immunoSEQ multiplex PCR; TCRdb keeps in-frame clones, though not all of them. V, J and clone size were drawn from that table, and D and trimming were deduced from the DNA. The sample records over 2 million clones, under 95% being singletons. A remark on this clone: Its matching antigen is unknown.

The clonotype originates from a young man in good health. Some clones in this sample may be carry-over from other donors' samples. This chain joins TRBV7-9 and TRBJ1-6; 10 nucleotides match TRBD1. Source material: naive CD4+ T cells from PBMCs. This sample's subset: CD45RA+ positively selected. The CDR3 spells CASSVRTTGGDSPLHF. The CDR3 DNA follows: TGTGCCAGCAGCGTTAGAACGACAGGGGGCGATTCACCCCTCCACTTT. Looking up the rest from reference TRBV7-9 and TRBJ1-6 gives the full variable domain: DTGVSQNPRHKITKRGQNVTFRCDPISEHNRLYWYRQTLGQGPEFLTYFQNEAQLEKSRLLSDRFSAERPKGSFSTLEIQRTEQGDSAMYLCASSVRTTGGDSPLHFGNGTRLTVT.